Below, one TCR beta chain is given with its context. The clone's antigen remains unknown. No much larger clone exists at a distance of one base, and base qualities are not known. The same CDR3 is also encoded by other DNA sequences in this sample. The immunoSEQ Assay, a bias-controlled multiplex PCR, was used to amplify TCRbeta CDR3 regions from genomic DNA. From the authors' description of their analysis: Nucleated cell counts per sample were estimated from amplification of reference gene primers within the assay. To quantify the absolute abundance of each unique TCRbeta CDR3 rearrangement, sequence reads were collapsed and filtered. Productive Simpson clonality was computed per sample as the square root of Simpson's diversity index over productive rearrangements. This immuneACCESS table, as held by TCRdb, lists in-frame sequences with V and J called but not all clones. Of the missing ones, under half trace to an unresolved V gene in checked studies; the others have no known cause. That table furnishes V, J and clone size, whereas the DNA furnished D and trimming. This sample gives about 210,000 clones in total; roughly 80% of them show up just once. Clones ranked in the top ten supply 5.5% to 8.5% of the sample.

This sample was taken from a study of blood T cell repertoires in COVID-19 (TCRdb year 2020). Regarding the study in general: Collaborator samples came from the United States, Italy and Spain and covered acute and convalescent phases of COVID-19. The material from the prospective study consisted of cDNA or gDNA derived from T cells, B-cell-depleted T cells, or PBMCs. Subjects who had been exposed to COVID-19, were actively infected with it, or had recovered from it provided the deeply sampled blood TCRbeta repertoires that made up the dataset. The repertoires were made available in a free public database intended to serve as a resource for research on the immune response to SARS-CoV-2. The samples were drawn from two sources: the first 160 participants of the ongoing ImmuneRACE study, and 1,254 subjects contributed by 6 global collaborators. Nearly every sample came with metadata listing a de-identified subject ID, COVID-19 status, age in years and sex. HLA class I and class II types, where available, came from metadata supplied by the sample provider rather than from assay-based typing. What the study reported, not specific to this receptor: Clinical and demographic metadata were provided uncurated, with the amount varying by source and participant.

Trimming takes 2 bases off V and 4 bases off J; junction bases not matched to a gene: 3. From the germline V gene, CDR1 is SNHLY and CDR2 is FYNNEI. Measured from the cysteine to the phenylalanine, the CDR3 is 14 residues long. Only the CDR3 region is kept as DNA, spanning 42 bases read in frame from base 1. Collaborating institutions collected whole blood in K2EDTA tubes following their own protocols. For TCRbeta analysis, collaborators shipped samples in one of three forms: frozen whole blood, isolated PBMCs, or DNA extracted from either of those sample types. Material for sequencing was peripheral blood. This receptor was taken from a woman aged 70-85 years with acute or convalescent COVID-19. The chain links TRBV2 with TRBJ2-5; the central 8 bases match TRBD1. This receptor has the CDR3 CASSEYGQGETQYF. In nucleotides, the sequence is TGTGCCAGCAGTGAATACGGACAGGGAGAGACCCAGTACTTC.